The 21 T cell receptor beta chains in this list originate from one sample, sequenced in a study of shared clonotypes between healthy human individuals. Naive CD8 cells comprised CD45RO-negative, CCR7-positively selected cells, excluding terminally differentiated effector memory CD45RA+ cells. Profiling relied on immunoSEQ multiplex PCR, and the TCRdb table lists in-frame clones only, not all of them. The sample records 550,000 to 750,000 clones, about 95% being singletons. The sample consisted of naive CD8+ T cells sorted from blood. The receptors originated from a woman aged 25 to 39 in good health.

This chain joins TRBV6-5 and TRBJ2-2; 9 bases are shared with TRBD1. Germline V gives CDR1 MNHEY, CDR2 SVGAGI. The J segment lost 6 bases and the V segment lost 6 bases, leaving 8 bases of the junction unmatched. The CDR3 spans 15 residues. As DNA, the CDR3 is TGTGCCAGCAGCGTTGGGACAGGGTCGTCCGGGGAGCTGTTTTTT. This translates into CASSVGTGSSGELFF.

The chain joins TRBV5-1 to TRBJ2-5, with TRBD2 matching over 7 bases. V shed 2 bases and J 5 bases; nucleotides not matched to a gene: 15. Germline loops: CDR1 SGHRS, CDR2 YFSETQ. This CDR3 comprises 17 residues. DNA of the CDR3: TGCGCCAGCAGCTTAGGTCGGCGGGAGTGGGGGTCGGAGACCCAGTACTTC. This encodes CASSLGRREWGSETQYF.

The V and J genes are TRBV5-5 and TRBJ2-7; the match to TRBD2 covers 8 bases. With V trimmed by 4 bases and J by 4 bases, 13 bases remained unmatched. The CDR3 runs 16 residues. Per germline, CDR1 SGHKS and CDR2 YYEKEE (reference sequence). CDR3 region: CASSMGLGSGRYEQYF. The CDR3 coding sequence is TGTGCCAGCAGCATGGGCTTGGGGAGCGGGAGATACGAGCAGTACTTC.

This clone was found once. The V call is TRBV9, the J call TRBJ1-2; tentatively, D is TRBD1 (5 bases). Germline CDR1 is SGDLS and CDR2 is YYNGEE. This CDR3 comprises 13 residues. V shed 4 bases and J shed 7 bases, with 14 bases lying between them. For the CDR3, the DNA is TGTGCCAGCAGCCCCGGACACGAGGGTGGCTACACCTTC. Its translation: CASSPGHEGGYTF.

V usage is TRBV27 and J usage is TRBJ2-7; 9 positions match TRBD1. Germline assignment: CDR1 MNHEY and CDR2 SMNVEV (reference sequence). Trimming removed 6 bases from V and 4 bases from J; junction bases left unmatched: 10. The CDR3 is 15 residues long. The CDR3 DNA follows: TGTGCCAGCAGCCAGACGCCGGGACAGGGATACGAGCAGTACTTC. Amino acid sequence: CASSQTPGQGYEQYF.

The chain uses TRBV29-1 and TRBJ1-5; D remains ambiguous. The CDR3 is made up of 16 amino acids. V gave up 2 bases and J gave up 2 bases, with 16 bases separating them. Germline CDR1 and CDR2: SQVTM and ANQGSEA. For the CDR3, the DNA is TGCAGCGTTGAATTCAGGTGTGGGAGCTGCAATCAGCCCCAGCATTTT. Amino acid sequence: CSVEFRCGSCNQPQHF.

CDR3 sequence: CASSRAGTYNEQFF. CDR3 sequence (DNA): TGTGCCAGCAGCCGAGCGGGAACTTACAATGAGCAGTTCTTC. This chain connects TRBV14 to TRBJ2-1; TRBD2 matches 7 bases. CDR1 is SGHDN and CDR2 is FVKESK in the germline V gene. The CDR3 runs to 14 residues. The trim removed 4 bases at V and 4 bases at J, leaving 4 bases unmatched.

This chain uses TRBV2 with TRBJ2-1, with D maybe TRBD2 (6 bases). Looked up from germline, CDR1 is SNHLY and CDR2 is FYNNEI. The CDR3 contains 15 residues. V was pared by 3 bases and J by 1 base, with 10 bases between. CDR3 region: CASSEGGMSYNEQFF. Written as DNA, the CDR3 is TGTGCCAGCAGTGAGGGGGGAATGTCCTACAATGAGCAGTTCTTC.

V gene TRBV11-2 combines with J gene TRBJ2-7; D remains unclear. This CDR3 contains 15 residues. The V and J ends lost 0 bases and 1 base respectively, with 10 bases between them. CDR1 and CDR2 from the germline V gene are SGHAT and FQNNGV. CDR3 sequence reads: CASSLDSYGSYEQYF. In DNA form, the CDR3 reads TGTGCCAGCAGCTTAGATTCGTACGGATCCTACGAGCAGTACTTC.

V usage is TRBV6-4 and J usage is TRBJ1-4; the D gene is possibly TRBD1 (6 bases). The CDR3 runs to 17 residues. CDR1 and CDR2 (germline): MRHNA, SNTAGT. The V end was cut by 5 bases, the J end by 4 bases, with 20 bases between. In DNA, the CDR3 is TGTGCCAGCAGTTCTCATTCCCGGACAGAATATAATGAAAAACTGTTTTTT. As protein: CASSSHSRTEYNEKLFF.

The rearrangement uses TRBV28 and TRBJ1-2; 7 bases fit TRBD1. The CDR3 is 11 residues long. The V and J ends lost 6 bases and 12 bases, in that order; junction bases with no gene match: 7. Looked up from germline, CDR1 is MDHEN and CDR2 is SYDVKM. The CDR3 protein is CASSHDRVDTF. The CDR3 DNA sequence: TGTGCCAGCAGCCACGACAGGGTGGACACCTTC.

The chain carries TRBV5-4 and TRBJ1-1, with D unclear. V gave up 4 bases and J gave up 6 bases, with 7 bases separating them. The germline V gene has CDR1 SGHNT and CDR2 YYREEE (reference sequence). The CDR3 has 11 residues. The CDR3 coding sequence is TGTGCCAGCAGCAACGTCGCTGAAGCTTTCTTT. Its protein is CASSNVAEAFF.

This rearrangement joins TRBV19 to TRBJ2-7; 7 bases align to TRBD1. The junction had 4 bases not matched to a gene; V was cut back by 5 bases and J by 3 bases. This CDR3 has 13 residues. Germline-derived CDR1 and CDR2 are LNHDA and SQIVND (reference sequence). This chain's CDR3 is CASSSGTDYEQYF. In nucleotides, the CDR3 is TGTGCCAGTAGTTCGGGGACAGACTACGAGCAGTACTTC.

This clone was counted between two and nine times. The chain couples TRBV18 to TRBJ1-1; D unclear. Germline V gene data show CDR1 as KGHSH and CDR2 as LQKENI. There are 10 residues in the CDR3. Trimming shortened V by 6 bases and J by 1 base, and 0 bases separated the two germline ends. The CDR3, as DNA: TGTGCCAGCTCGAACACTGAAGCTTTCTTT. Its translation is CASSNTEAFF.

The sample holds one count of this clone. The chain joins TRBV11-2 to TRBJ2-2, with D perhaps TRBD1 (5 bases). Germline lookup yields CDR1 SGHAT and CDR2 FQNNGV. The CDR3 has 16 amino acids. Trimming left V 2 bases short and J 0 bases short, with 10 bases between. The CDR3 sequence: CASSLRGPANTGELFF. As DNA, the CDR3 is TGTGCCAGCAGCTTAAGGGGCCCAGCGAACACCGGGGAGCTGTTTTTT.

Note on this clone: Other DNA sequences of this sample code for an identical CDR3. V is TRBV11-2 and J is TRBJ2-7; D remains ambiguous. From germline, CDR1 is SGHAT and CDR2 FQNNGV. The V end lost 0 bases, the J end lost 3 bases, and 6 bases lay between the germline ends. CDR3 length equals 13 residues. The CDR3 DNA reads as TGTGCCAGCAGCTTAGAGGGAAACTACGAGCAGTACTTC. It codes for CASSLEGNYEQYF.

This chain joins TRBV12-5 and TRBJ2-3, with D hard to call. The CDR3 spans 12 residues. The V gene's germline CDR1 is LGHNT and CDR2 FRNRAP. Trimming removed 5 bases from V and 5 bases from J, with 8 bases in between. As DNA, the CDR3 is TGTGCTAGTGGTCCGAGTAAAGATACGCAGTATTTT. Its protein is CASGPSKDTQYF.

The chain links TRBV9 to TRBJ1-1, with 8 bases that match TRBD1. The CDR3 consists of 15 residues. V lost 0 bases, J lost 3 bases, and 4 bases stayed unmatched. CDR1 and CDR2 from the germline V gene are SGDLS and YYNGEE. CDR3 coding DNA: TGTGCCAGCAGCGTAGTTCAGGGGGCGGACACTGAAGCTTTCTTT. Translated: CASSVVQGADTEAFF.

This chain's CDR3 is CASSYSGQGFGELFF. The CDR3 nucleotides read TGTGCCAGCAGTTATTCGGGACAGGGATTCGGGGAGCTGTTTTTT. The V and J genes are TRBV6-5 and TRBJ2-2, with 9 bases fitting TRBD1. CDR1 MNHEY and CDR2 SVGAGI come from the germline V gene. Trimming removed 3 bases from V and 7 bases from J; junction bases left unmatched: 6. The CDR3 runs 15 residues.

The chain carries TRBV2 and TRBJ2-2; tentatively, D is TRBD2 (5 bases). Trimming removed 4 bases at V and 5 bases at J, with 8 bases between. CDR3 length: 13 residues. Germline CDR1 and CDR2: SNHLY and FYNNEI. The chain's CDR3 is CASSASSTGELFF. CDR3 nucleotides: TGTGCCAGCAGTGCTAGCAGTACCGGGGAGCTGTTTTTT.

This chain connects TRBV18 to TRBJ1-2; perhaps TRBD1 as D (6 bases). The CDR3 totals 18 residues. From germline, CDR1 is KGHSH and CDR2 LQKENI. Trimming removed 3 bases from V and 4 bases from J, with 24 bases in between. The CDR3 coding sequence is TGTGCCAGCTCACCCGGGGACACTGGGGAGACCATAGGCTATGGCTACACCTTC. Its protein is CASSPGDTGETIGYGYTF.